The rows below give T cell receptor beta chains drawn from one sample of a study of identical twins. TCRdb recomputed calls from the 5' RACE reads with MiXCR, one row per CDR3 protein. The sample includes nearly 900,000 distinct CDR3 sequences, roughly an eighth of them seen just once. The data were also submitted as part of a second study, on yellow fever vaccine responses in identical twins.

Sequencing was carried out using PBMCs. The receptor source for this set is a woman between 18 and 29 years old in good health. Both conserved end residues are part of each CDR3. The D gene is left open where the match is weak. Clone size is given for some rows only: seen once, a few or many times, or a class if the clone is expanded.

V	size	D	J	CDR3	DNA
TRBV27	few	NA	TRBJ2-1	CASSRQNEQFF	TGTGCCAGCAGTCGACAGAATGAGCAGTTCTTC
TRBV5-4	NA	NA	TRBJ1-5	CASGPGRDQPQHF	TGTGCCAGCGGCCCGGGGCGCGATCAGCCCCAGCATTTT
TRBV20-1	NA	TRBD2	TRBJ2-7	CSARAPGLAGYEQYF	TGCAGTGCTAGGGCTCCGGGACTAGCGGGTTACGAGCAGTACTTC
TRBV4-2	NA	TRBD2	TRBJ2-4	CASSQALAGEGKNIQYF	TGTGCCAGCAGCCAGGCCCTAGCGGGAGAGGGCAAAAACATTCAGTACTTC
TRBV20-1	NA	NA	TRBJ1-1	CSARAGQSKEAFF	TGCAGTGCTAGGGCCGGACAAAGCAAAGAAGCTTTCTTT
TRBV14	NA	NA	TRBJ1-2	CASSQAGFNYGYTF	TGTGCCAGCAGCCAGGCAGGGTTCAACTATGGCTACACCTTC
TRBV11-2	few	TRBD2	TRBJ2-1	CASSLHTPGLAGYNEQFF	TGTGCCAGCAGCTTACACACCCCGGGACTAGCGGGTTACAATGAGCAGTTCTTC
TRBV19	NA	NA	TRBJ2-1	CASSIPGSHNEQFF	TGTGCCAGTAGTATTCCCGGATCACACAATGAGCAGTTCTTC
TRBV3-1	NA	NA	TRBJ2-3	CASRGWGEEDTQYF	TGTGCCAGCAGGGGCTGGGGGGAGGAAGATACGCAGTATTTT
TRBV5-1	many	TRBD1	TRBJ1-1	CASSPTRTGVVTEAFF	TGCGCCAGCAGCCCCACCCGGACAGGGGTGGTTACTGAAGCTTTCTTT
TRBV29-1	NA	NA	TRBJ2-7	CSVELGAYEQYF	TGCAGCGTTGAACTGGGAGCCTACGAGCAGTACTTC
TRBV20-1	NA	NA	TRBJ1-5	CSACRVFSNQPQHF	TGCAGTGCTTGCAGGGTTTTCTCCAATCAGCCCCAGCATTTT
TRBV20-1	NA	NA	TRBJ2-2	CSARDFSIGELFF	TGCAGTGCTAGAGATTTTTCGATCGGGGAGCTGTTTTTT
TRBV29-1	NA	TRBD1	TRBJ2-2	CSVDRGVRAGELFF	TGCAGCGTGGACAGGGGAGTTAGGGCCGGGGAGCTGTTTTTT
TRBV12-3/TRBV12-4	many	NA	TRBJ1-4	CASSSGPNEKLFF	TGTGCCAGCAGCTCCGGGCCTAATGAAAAACTGTTTTTT
TRBV6-2/TRBV6-3	NA	NA	TRBJ1-2	CASSYGGTVGYTF	TGTGCCAGCAGTTATGGAGGCACCGTTGGCTACACCTTC
TRBV7-4	NA	TRBD2	TRBJ2-1	CASSSPGSGEDNEQFF	TGTGCCAGCAGCTCCCCGGGCAGCGGGGAAGACAATGAGCAGTTCTTC
TRBV5-6	few	NA	TRBJ2-1	CASSYGRISMSAFEQFF	TGTGCCAGCAGCTACGGACGGATTAGTATGTCGGCGTTTGAGCAGTTCTTC
TRBV10-3	few	NA	TRBJ2-7	CAISETEGRNYEQYF	TGTGCCATCAGCGAGACGGAGGGAAGGAACTACGAGCAGTACTTC
TRBV5-1	NA	TRBD2	TRBJ2-1	CASSLDGLAGVEQFF	TGCGCCAGCAGCTTGGATGGCCTAGCGGGGGTAGAGCAGTTCTTC
TRBV10-3	many	TRBD1	TRBJ2-3	CAISGRDRGTDTQYF	TGTGCCATCAGTGGGCGGGACAGGGGCACAGATACGCAGTATTTT
TRBV7-6	few	TRBD2	TRBJ2-7	CASSLFEAGLAGVEQYF	TGTGCCAGCAGCTTATTCGAGGCTGGACTAGCGGGAGTCGAGCAGTACTTC
TRBV12-3/TRBV12-4	few	TRBD1	TRBJ2-7	CASIPTGGYEQYF	TGTGCCAGCATCCCGACAGGGGGCTACGAGCAGTACTTC